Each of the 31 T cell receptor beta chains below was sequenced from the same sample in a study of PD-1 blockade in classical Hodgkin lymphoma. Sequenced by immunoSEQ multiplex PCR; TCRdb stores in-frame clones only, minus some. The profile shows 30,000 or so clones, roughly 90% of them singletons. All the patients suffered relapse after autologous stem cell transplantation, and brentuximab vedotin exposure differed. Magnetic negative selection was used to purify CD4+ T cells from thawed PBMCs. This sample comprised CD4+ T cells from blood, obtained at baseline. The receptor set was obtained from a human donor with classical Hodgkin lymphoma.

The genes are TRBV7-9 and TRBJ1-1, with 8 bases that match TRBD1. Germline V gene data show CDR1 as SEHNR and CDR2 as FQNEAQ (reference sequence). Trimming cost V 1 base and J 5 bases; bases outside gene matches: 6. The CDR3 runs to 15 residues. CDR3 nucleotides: TGTGCCAGCAGCTTAGATCAGGGGGCAGGGACTGAAGCTTTCTTT. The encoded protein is CASSLDQGAGTEAFF.

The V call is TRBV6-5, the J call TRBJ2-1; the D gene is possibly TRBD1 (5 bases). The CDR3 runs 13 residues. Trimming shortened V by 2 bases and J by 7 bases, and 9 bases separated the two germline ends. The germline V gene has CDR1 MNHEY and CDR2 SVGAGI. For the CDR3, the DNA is TGTGCCAGCAGTTACAAGGGGCGTAATGAGCAGTTCTTC. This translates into CASSYKGRNEQFF.

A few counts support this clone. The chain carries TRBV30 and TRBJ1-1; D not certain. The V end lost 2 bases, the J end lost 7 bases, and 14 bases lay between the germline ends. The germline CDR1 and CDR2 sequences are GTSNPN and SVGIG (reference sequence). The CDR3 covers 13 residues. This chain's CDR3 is CAWSMGSVGEAFF. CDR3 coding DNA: TGTGCCTGGAGTATGGGGTCGGTCGGTGAAGCTTTCTTT.

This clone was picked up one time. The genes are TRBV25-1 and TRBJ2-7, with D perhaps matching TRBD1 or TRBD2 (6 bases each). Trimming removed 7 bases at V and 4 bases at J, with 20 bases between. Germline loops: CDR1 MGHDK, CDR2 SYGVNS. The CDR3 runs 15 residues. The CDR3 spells CASTGGGAGFYEQYF. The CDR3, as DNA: TGTGCCAGCACCGGGGGCGGGGCGGGATTTTACGAGCAGTACTTC.

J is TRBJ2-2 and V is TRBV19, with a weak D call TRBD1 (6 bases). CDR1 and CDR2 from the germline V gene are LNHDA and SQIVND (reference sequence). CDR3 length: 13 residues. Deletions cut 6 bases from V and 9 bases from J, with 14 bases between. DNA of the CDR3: TGTGCCAGTAGGGGACAAGGCCTTCGGGAGCTGTTTTTT. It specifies CASRGQGLRELFF.

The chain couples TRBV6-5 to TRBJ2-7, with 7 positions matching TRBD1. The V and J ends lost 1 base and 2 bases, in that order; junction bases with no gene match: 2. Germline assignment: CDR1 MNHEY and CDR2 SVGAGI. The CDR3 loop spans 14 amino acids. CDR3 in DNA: TGTGCCAGCAGTTACTGGACAGGTCCCTACGAGCAGTACTTC. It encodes CASSYWTGPYEQYF.

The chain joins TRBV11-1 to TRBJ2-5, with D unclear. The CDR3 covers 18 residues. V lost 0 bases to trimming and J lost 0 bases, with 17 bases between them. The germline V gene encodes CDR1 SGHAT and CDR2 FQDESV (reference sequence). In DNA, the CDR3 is TGTGCCAGCAGCTTAGCTGATATCACGGGTTATTACCAAGAGACCCAGTACTTC. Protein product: CASSLADITGYYQETQYF.

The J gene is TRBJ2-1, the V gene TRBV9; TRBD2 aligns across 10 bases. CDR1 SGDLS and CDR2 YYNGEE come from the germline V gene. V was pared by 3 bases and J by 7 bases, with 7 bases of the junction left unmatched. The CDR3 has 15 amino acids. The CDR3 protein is CASSAGSGRGNEQFF. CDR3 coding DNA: TGTGCCAGCAGCGCAGGGAGCGGGAGGGGGAATGAGCAGTTCTTC.

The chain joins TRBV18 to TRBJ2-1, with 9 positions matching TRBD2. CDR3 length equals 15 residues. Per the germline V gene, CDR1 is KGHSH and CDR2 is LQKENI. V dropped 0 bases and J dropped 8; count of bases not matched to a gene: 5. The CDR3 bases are TGTGCCAGCTCACCACCGGCGGGAGGGACCGATGAGCAGTTCTTC. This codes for CASSPPAGGTDEQFF.

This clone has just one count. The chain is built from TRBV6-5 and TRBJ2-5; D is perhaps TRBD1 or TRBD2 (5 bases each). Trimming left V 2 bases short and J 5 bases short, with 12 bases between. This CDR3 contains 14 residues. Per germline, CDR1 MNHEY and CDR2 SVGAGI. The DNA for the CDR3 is TGTGCCAGCAGTTACGCAGGGTGGGGGGAGACCCAGTACTTC. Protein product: CASSYAGWGETQYF.

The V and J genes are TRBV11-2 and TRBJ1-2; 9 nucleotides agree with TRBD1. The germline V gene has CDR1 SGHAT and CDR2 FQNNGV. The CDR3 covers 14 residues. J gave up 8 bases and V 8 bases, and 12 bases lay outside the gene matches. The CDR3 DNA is TGTGCCAGCTTCGGCGGACAGGGGTGGAGCGGCTACACCTTC. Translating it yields CASFGGQGWSGYTF.

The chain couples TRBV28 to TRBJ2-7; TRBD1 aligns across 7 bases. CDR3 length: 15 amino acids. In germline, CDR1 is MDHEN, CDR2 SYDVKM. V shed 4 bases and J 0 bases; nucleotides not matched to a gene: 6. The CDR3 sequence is CASSSPDRPSYEQYF. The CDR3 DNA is TGTGCCAGCAGTTCCCCGGACAGGCCCTCCTACGAGCAGTACTTC.

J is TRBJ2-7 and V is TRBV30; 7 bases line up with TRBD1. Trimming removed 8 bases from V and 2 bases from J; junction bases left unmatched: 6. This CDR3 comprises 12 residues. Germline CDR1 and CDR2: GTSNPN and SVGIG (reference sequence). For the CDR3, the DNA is TGTGCCGGGACAGTCACTACCTACGAGCAGTACTTC. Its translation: CAGTVTTYEQYF.

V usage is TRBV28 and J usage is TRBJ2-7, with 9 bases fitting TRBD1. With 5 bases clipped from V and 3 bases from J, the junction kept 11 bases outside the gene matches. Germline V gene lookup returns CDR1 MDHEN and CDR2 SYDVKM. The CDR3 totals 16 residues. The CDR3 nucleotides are TGTGCCAGCAGTACCCCGGGACAGGGAGTTGTCTACGAGCAGTACTTC. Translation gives CASSTPGQGVVYEQYF.

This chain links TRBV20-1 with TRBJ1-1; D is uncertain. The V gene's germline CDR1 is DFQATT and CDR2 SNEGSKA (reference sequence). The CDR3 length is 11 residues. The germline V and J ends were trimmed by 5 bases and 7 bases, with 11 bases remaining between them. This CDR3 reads CSARRRDEAFF. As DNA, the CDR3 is TGCAGTGCTCGCCGACGAGATGAAGCTTTCTTT.

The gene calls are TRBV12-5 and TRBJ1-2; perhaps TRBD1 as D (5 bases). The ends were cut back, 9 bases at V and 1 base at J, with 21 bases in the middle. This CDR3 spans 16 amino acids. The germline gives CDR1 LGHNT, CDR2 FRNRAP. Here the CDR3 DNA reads TGTGCTAGACCCTTAGTGGGGACTGAAGATAACTATGGCTACACCTTC. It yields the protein CARPLVGTEDNYGYTF.

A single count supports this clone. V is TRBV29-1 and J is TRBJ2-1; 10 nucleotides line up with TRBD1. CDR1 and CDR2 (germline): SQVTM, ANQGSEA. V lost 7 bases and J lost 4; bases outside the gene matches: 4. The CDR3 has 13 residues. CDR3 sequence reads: CSAGQGVYNEQFF. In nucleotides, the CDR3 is TGCAGCGCCGGACAGGGGGTTTACAATGAGCAGTTCTTC.

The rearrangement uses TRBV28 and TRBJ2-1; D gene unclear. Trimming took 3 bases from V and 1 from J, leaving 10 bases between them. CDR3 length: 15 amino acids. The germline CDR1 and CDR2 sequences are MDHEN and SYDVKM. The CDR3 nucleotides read TGTGCCAGCAGTTTTCCGGCGAGGTCCTACAATGAGCAGTTCTTC. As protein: CASSFPARSYNEQFF.

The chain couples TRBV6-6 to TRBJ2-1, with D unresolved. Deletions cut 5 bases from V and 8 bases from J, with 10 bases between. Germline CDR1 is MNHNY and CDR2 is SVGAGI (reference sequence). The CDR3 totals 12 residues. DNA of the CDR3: TGTGCCAGCAGTACCCTCTTGGATGAGCAGTTCTTC. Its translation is CASSTLLDEQFF.

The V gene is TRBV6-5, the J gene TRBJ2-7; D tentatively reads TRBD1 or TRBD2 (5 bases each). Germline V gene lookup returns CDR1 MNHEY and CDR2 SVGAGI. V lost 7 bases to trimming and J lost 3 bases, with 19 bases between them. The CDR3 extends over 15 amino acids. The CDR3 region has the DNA TGTGCCAGCATTAAAACTTCCGGGGCGGGCTACGAGCAGTACTTC. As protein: CASIKTSGAGYEQYF.

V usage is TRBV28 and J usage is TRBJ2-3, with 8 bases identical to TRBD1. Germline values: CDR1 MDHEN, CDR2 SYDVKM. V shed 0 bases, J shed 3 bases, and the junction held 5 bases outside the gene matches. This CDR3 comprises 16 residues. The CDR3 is CASSLWLDRETDTQYF. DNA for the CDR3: TGTGCCAGCAGTTTATGGCTGGACAGGGAGACAGATACGCAGTATTTT.

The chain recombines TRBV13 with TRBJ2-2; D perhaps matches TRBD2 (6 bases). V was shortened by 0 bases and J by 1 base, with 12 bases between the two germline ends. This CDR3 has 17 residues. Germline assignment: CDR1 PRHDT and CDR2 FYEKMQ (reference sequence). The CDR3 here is CASSLGRRDKNTGELFF. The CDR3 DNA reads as TGTGCCAGCAGCTTAGGCAGGCGGGATAAGAACACCGGGGAGCTGTTTTTT. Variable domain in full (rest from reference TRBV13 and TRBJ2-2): AAGVIQSPRHLIKEKRETATLKCYPIPRHDTVYWYQQGPGQDPQFLISFYEKMQSDKGSIPDRFSAQQFSDYHSELNMSSLELGDSALYFCASSLGRRDKNTGELFFGEGSRLTVL.

CDR3 DNA sequence: TGTGCCAGCAGTGAACAGGGGTATGAGACCCAGTACTTC. Its protein product is CASSEQGYETQYF. The chain is built from TRBV6-1 and TRBJ2-5; TRBD1 might be the D (6 bases). CDR3 length: 13 amino acids. Trimming removed 2 bases at V and 5 bases at J, with 9 bases between. Germline CDR1 reads MNHNS; CDR2 reads SASEGT.

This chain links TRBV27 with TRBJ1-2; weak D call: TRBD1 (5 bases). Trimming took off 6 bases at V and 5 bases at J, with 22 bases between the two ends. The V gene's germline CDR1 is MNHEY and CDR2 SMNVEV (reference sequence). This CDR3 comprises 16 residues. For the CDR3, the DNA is TGTGCCAGCAGCCAACCGGGACCCGGCCTCCCTTATGGCTACACCTTC. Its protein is CASSQPGPGLPYGYTF.

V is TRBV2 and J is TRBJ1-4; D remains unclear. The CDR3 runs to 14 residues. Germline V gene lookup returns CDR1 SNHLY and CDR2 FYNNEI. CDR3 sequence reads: CVSGRSGANEKLFF. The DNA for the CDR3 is TGTGTTTCGGGCAGATCGGGTGCTAATGAAAAACTGTTTTTT.

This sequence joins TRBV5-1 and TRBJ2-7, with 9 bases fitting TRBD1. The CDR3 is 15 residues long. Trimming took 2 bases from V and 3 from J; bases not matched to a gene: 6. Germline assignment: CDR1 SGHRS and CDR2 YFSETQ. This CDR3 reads CASSLTGGQGYEQYF. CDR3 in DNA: TGCGCCAGCAGCTTAACGGGGGGACAGGGCTACGAGCAGTACTTC. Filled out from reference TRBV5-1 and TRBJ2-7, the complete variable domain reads KAGVTQTPRYLIKTRGQQVTLSCSPISGHRSVSWYQQTPGQGLQFLFEYFSETQRNKGNFPGRFSGRQFSNSRSEMNVSTLELGDSALYLCASSLTGGQGYEQYFGPGTRLTVT.

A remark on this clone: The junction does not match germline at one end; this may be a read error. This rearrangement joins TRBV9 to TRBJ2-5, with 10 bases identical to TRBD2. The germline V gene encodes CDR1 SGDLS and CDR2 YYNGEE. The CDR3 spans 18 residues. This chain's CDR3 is CASSVSAPQREGQKTQYF. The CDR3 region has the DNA TGTGCCAGCAGCGTTAGCGCCCCGCAGCGGGAGGGCCAAAAGACCCAGTACTTC. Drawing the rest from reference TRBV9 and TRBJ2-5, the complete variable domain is DSGVTQTPKHLITATGQRVTLRCSPRSGDLSVYWYQQSLDQGLQFLIQYYNGEERAKGNILERFSAQQFPDLHSELNLSSLELGDSALYFCASSVSAPQREGQKTQYFGPGTRLLVL.

The CDR3 here is CASSLRWTGELFF. The DNA of the CDR3 is TGTGCCAGCAGTTTACGGTGGACCGGGGAGCTGTTTTTT. This chain uses TRBV27 with TRBJ2-2; no firm D call. V shed 2 bases and J shed 5 bases, with 6 bases lying between them. The germline gives CDR1 MNHEY, CDR2 SMNVEV (reference sequence). CDR3 size: 13 residues.

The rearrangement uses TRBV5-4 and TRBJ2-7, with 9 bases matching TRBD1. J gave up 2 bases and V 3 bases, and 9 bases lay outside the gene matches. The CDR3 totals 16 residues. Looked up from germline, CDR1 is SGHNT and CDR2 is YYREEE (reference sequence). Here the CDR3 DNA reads TGTGCCAGCAGCTGGAGTGGGACAGGGTTAACCTACGAGCAGTACTTC. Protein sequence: CASSWSGTGLTYEQYF. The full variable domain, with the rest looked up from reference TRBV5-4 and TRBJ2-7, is ETGVTQSPTHLIKTRGQQVTLRCSSQSGHNTVSWYQQALGQGPQFIFQYYREEENGRGNFPPRFSGLQFPNYSSELNVNALELDDSALYLCASSWSGTGLTYEQYFGPGTRLTVT.

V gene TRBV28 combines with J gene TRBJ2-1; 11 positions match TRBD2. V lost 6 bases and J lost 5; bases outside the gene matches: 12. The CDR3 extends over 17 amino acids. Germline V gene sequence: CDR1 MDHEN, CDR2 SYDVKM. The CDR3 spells CASREHRGLAAHNEQFF. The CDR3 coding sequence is TGTGCCAGCAGAGAACATAGGGGACTAGCGGCCCACAATGAGCAGTTCTTC.

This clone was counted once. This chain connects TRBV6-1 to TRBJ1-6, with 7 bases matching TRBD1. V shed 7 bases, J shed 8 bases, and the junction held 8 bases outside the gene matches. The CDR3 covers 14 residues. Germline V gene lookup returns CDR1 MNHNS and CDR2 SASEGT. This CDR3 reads CASTRTGGDSPLHF. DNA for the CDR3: TGTGCCAGCACCAGGACAGGTGGTGATTCACCCCTCCACTTT.